Below, one T cell receptor (beta chain) is given with its context. The antigen is not known. The study sampled nominally healthy donors, though unrecorded immune exposures were likely. V gave up 0 bases and J gave up 12 bases; unmatched junction bases: 10. Germline V gene sequence: CDR1 MNHEY, CDR2 SMNVEV (reference sequence). CDR3 length equals 16 residues. Primers included in the PCR were 60 Vbeta and 13 Jbeta primers. Method: immunoSEQ multiplex PCR; TCRdb's copy keeps in-frame clones and lacks some. The sample comprises under 200,000 clones, approximately 80% of which are singletons, and 1.9% rests with the top ten. This sample was taken from a study of cytomegalovirus exposure and HLA in healthy donors. General observations from the study: An analysis done earlier found most TCR beta V segments productive about 87% or about 30% of the time. A later analysis linked around 17,000 TCR beta sequences to HLA alleles at 0.05 false discovery rate. Most subjects' HLA-A and HLA-B alleles were reportedly predicted from TCR beta sequences.

This chain uses TRBV27 with TRBJ1-6; 8 nucleotides agree with TRBD1. This TCR was recovered from a man aged 18-30 years in good health and CMV-seronegative. The sample consisted of PBMCs. The CDR3, as DNA: TGTGCCAGCAGTTTATCCCCCGGGACAGGCGGCTTACCCCTCCACTTT. This sequence encodes CASSLSPGTGGLPLHF.